These 22 T cell receptor beta chains were all obtained from the same sample, sequenced in a study of PD-L1 blockade in urothelial cancer listed by TCRdb under 2017. Explained via the paper, the time point label denotes: peripheral blood 6 weeks after treatment start. The receptor library was made with the immunoSEQ multiplex PCR assay. As stored in TCRdb, this immuneACCESS dataset retains in-frame rearrangements with V and J assigned. A fraction of the clones does not appear; measured against another copy, unresolved V genes explain less than half of the discrepancy, and the remainder lacks a known reason. The sample table lists 38,000 or so clones, more than 80% of them with a count of one. The top ten hold over 9.5% of the sample. Material: PBMCs, obtained around atezolizumab (anti-PD-L1) treatment. These receptor sequences come from a middle-aged man with urothelial cancer.

This clone was found once. The chain is built from TRBV27 and TRBJ2-5; TRBD2 aligns across 10 bases. The CDR3 contains 14 residues. Germline lookup yields CDR1 MNHEY and CDR2 SMNVEV (reference sequence). With V trimmed by 8 bases and J by 5 bases, 8 bases remained unmatched. The CDR3 sequence is CASGLAGVWETQYF. CDR3 coding DNA: TGTGCCAGCGGTCTAGCGGGAGTTTGGGAGACCCAGTACTTC.

The chain uses TRBV4-1 and TRBJ2-3; D ambiguous. Trimming removed 1 base from V and 2 bases from J, with 16 bases in between. This CDR3 has 17 residues. In germline, CDR1 is MGHRA, CDR2 YSYEKL. In DNA form, the CDR3 reads TGCGCCAGCAGCCAAGGGTATAGGCCGTGGGCCACAGATACGCAGTATTTT. Translated, it gives CASSQGYRPWATDTQYF.

The V gene is TRBV4-1, the J gene TRBJ2-1; weak D call: TRBD2 (5 bases). V was trimmed by 2 bases and J by 1 base, leaving 9 bases between them. The CDR3 is 15 residues long. Germline V gene data show CDR1 as MGHRA and CDR2 as YSYEKL. CDR3 DNA: TGCGCCAGCAGCCAAACTAGGTTGTCCTACAATGAGCAGTTCTTC. Translation gives CASSQTRLSYNEQFF.

The J gene is TRBJ1-1, the V gene TRBV9; TRBD1 is a possible D gene (5 bases). The ends were cut back, 4 bases at V and 6 bases at J, with 16 bases in the middle. The germline V gene encodes CDR1 SGDLS and CDR2 YYNGEE. This CDR3 spans 14 amino acids. CDR3: CASSPQGFIAEAFF. The CDR3 nucleotides read TGTGCCAGCAGCCCTCAGGGTTTTATAGCTGAAGCTTTCTTT. Full variable domain (remainder filled in from reference TRBV9 and TRBJ1-1): DSGVTQTPKHLITATGQRVTLRCSPRSGDLSVYWYQQSLDQGLQFLIQYYNGEERAKGNILERFSAQQFPDLHSELNLSSLELGDSALYFCASSPQGFIAEAFFGQGTRLTVV.

This chain uses TRBV5-1 with TRBJ2-1; TRBD2 matches 10 bases. The germline V gene encodes CDR1 SGHRS and CDR2 YFSETQ. The CDR3 is 15 amino acids. The V segment lost 2 bases and the J segment 5 bases; nucleotides outside the gene matches: 4. As DNA, the CDR3 is TGCGCCAGCAGCTTTGAAGCGGGGGGGAACAATGAGCAGTTCTTC. Translating it yields CASSFEAGGNNEQFF.

The chain has TRBV5-4 and TRBJ2-1; 8 bases are a match to TRBD2. CDR3 length: 14 residues. Germline CDR1 and CDR2: SGHNT and YYREEE (reference sequence). Trimming at V came to 5 bases and at J to 6 bases, leaving 7 bases not matched to a gene. CDR3 amino acids: CASSTGGHRNEQFF. The DNA of the CDR3 is TGTGCCAGCAGTACGGGAGGGCATCGCAATGAGCAGTTCTTC.

The V and J genes are TRBV4-1 and TRBJ2-3, with 9 positions matching TRBD2. Looked up from germline, CDR1 is MGHRA and CDR2 is YSYEKL. Trimming at V came to 2 bases and at J to 2 bases, leaving 2 bases not matched to a gene. There are 15 residues in the CDR3. Here the CDR3 DNA reads TGCGCCAGCAGCCAAAGGACTAGCGCCACAGATACGCAGTATTTT. This translates into CASSQRTSATDTQYF.

The chain is built from TRBV11-1 and TRBJ2-2, with a weak D call TRBD2 (6 bases). In germline, CDR1 is SGHAT, CDR2 FQDESV (reference sequence). V was pared by 1 base and J by 6 bases, with 9 bases between. This CDR3 has 14 amino acids. CDR3 bases: TGTGCCAGCAGCTTAGTTAGCGGACCCGGGGAGCTGTTTTTT. Translation: CASSLVSGPGELFF.

The rearrangement uses TRBV6-5 and TRBJ1-2; weak D call: TRBD1 (5 bases). Trimming cost V 6 bases and J 2 bases, with 19 bases left between them. Germline V gene data show CDR1 as MNHEY and CDR2 as SVGAGI. This CDR3 is built from 16 residues. CDR3 residues: CASSYPGRRTNYGYTF. DNA of the CDR3: TGTGCCAGCAGCTACCCAGGGCGGCGGACAAACTATGGCTACACCTTC.

The V call is TRBV7-9, the J call TRBJ2-3, with D perhaps matching TRBD2 (5 bases). Germline values: CDR1 SEHNR, CDR2 FQNEAQ (reference sequence). The CDR3 runs to 12 residues. V was trimmed by 5 bases and J by 9 bases, leaving 12 bases between them. DNA of the CDR3: TGTGCCAGCAGCCCCGCCGGCGGGACGCAGTATTTT. Protein product: CASSPAGGTQYF.

The chain links TRBV6-6 to TRBJ2-5; 12 positions match TRBD2. Germline lookup yields CDR1 MNHNY and CDR2 SVGAGI (reference sequence). V was pared by 6 bases and J by 1 base, with 6 bases of the junction left unmatched. There are 16 residues in the CDR3. The CDR3 is CASRRTSGNLQETQYF. The CDR3 nucleotides read TGTGCCAGCAGAAGGACTAGCGGGAATCTCCAAGAGACCCAGTACTTC.

The gene calls are TRBV29-1 and TRBJ1-1; no reliable D call. The CDR3 length is 12 residues. The ends were cut back, 5 bases at V and 0 bases at J, with 7 bases in the middle. The germline V gene has CDR1 SQVTM and CDR2 ANQGSEA. The CDR3 nucleotides are TGCAGCGTTTTGGCCGTGAACACTGAAGCTTTCTTT. Its protein is CSVLAVNTEAFF.

The chain recombines TRBV27 with TRBJ2-7; TRBD2 matches at 12 bases. Germline assignment: CDR1 MNHEY and CDR2 SMNVEV (reference sequence). The length of the CDR3 is 14 residues. J gave up 6 bases and V 7 bases, and 7 bases lay outside the gene matches. CDR3 sequence: CASKTSGRPLEQYF. CDR3 DNA sequence: TGTGCCAGCAAGACTAGCGGGAGACCTCTCGAGCAGTACTTC.

This clone was picked up one time. The rearrangement links TRBV18 to TRBJ2-3, with TRBD2 as a possible D gene (5 bases). The CDR3 length is 13 residues. Germline V gene data show CDR1 as KGHSH and CDR2 as LQKENI. V was trimmed by 7 bases and J by 2 bases, leaving 10 bases between them. The CDR3 DNA reads TGTGCCAGCTGGAGCGGATACACAGATACGCAGTATTTT. Amino acids: CASWSGYTDTQYF.

CDR3 DNA sequence: TGTGCCAGCAATTCCGGGACAGGGGATCAGCCCCAGCATTTT. Translating it yields CASNSGTGDQPQHF. The chain joins TRBV2 to TRBJ1-5, with 10 nucleotides matching TRBD1. Germline-derived CDR1 and CDR2 are SNHLY and FYNNEI. This CDR3 is 14 amino acids long. J gave up 5 bases and V 7 bases, and 5 bases lay outside the gene matches.

V gene TRBV9 combines with J gene TRBJ1-2; the D gene is possibly TRBD1 (5 bases). V lost 3 bases and J lost 2, with 14 bases in between. The germline gives CDR1 SGDLS, CDR2 YYNGEE. The CDR3 spans 15 residues. The CDR3, as DNA: TGTGCCAGCAGCGAAACTCCGACAGTGAACTATGGCTACACCTTC. This codes for CASSETPTVNYGYTF. Variable domain in full (rest from reference TRBV9 and TRBJ1-2): DSGVTQTPKHLITATGQRVTLRCSPRSGDLSVYWYQQSLDQGLQFLIQYYNGEERAKGNILERFSAQQFPDLHSELNLSSLELGDSALYFCASSETPTVNYGYTFGSGTRLTVV.

This clone is a singleton in its sample. The V call is TRBV28, the J call TRBJ1-2; D unclear. V was pared by 6 bases and J by 4 bases, with 12 bases between. CDR1 is MDHEN, CDR2 SYDVKM, per germline. The CDR3 runs 13 residues. The CDR3 loop reads CASRGETAYGYTF. The CDR3, as DNA: TGTGCCAGCAGGGGAGAGACTGCCTATGGCTACACCTTC.

V usage is TRBV29-1 and J usage is TRBJ2-1; 7 bases are a match to TRBD2. The germline CDR1 and CDR2 sequences are SQVTM and ANQGSEA. V was pared by 1 base and J by 6 bases, with 6 bases of the junction left unmatched. This CDR3 region has 14 residues. This chain's CDR3 is CSVEGTRASNEQFF. CDR3 nucleotides: TGCAGCGTTGAAGGGACTAGGGCCTCCAATGAGCAGTTCTTC.

The chain links TRBV27 to TRBJ2-7; 9 positions agree with TRBD1. Losses at the gene ends were 6 bases for V and 6 bases for J; bases not matched to a gene: 6. In germline, CDR1 is MNHEY, CDR2 SMNVEV (reference sequence). CDR3 length: 13 residues. CDR3 nucleotides: TGTGCCAGCAGGTCCGGGACAGGGTTCGAGCAGTACTTC. Translated: CASRSGTGFEQYF.

The V and J genes are TRBV15 and TRBJ2-7; 12 bases are a match to TRBD2. Trimming removed 2 bases from V and 0 bases from J; junction bases left unmatched: 11. Per the germline V gene, CDR1 is LNHNV and CDR2 is YYDKDF (reference sequence). The CDR3 runs 19 residues. The DNA of the CDR3 is TGTGCCACCAGCAGATCTCCGGGACTAGCGGGCCGAAGCTCCTACGAGCAGTACTTC. Protein: CATSRSPGLAGRSSYEQYF.

The sample holds one count of this clone. The chain has TRBV27 and TRBJ1-1; D is undetermined. The CDR3 consists of 15 residues. CDR1 MNHEY and CDR2 SMNVEV come from the germline V gene (reference sequence). Trimming took off 2 bases at V and 1 base at J, with 11 bases between the two ends. The CDR3 sequence is CASSLEVGGNTEAFF. The CDR3 DNA reads TGTGCCAGCAGTTTAGAGGTGGGTGGGAACACTGAAGCTTTCTTT.

This chain joins TRBV28 and TRBJ1-4; no clear D gene. Trimming pared 6 bases from V and 8 bases from J, leaving 25 bases between. Germline V gene lookup returns CDR1 MDHEN and CDR2 SYDVKM. The CDR3 covers 17 residues. This CDR3 reads CASSPSGPGDDREKLFF. CDR3 DNA: TGTGCCAGCAGCCCATCCGGCCCAGGCGACGATAGGGAAAAACTGTTTTTT.